The following is a T cell receptor (beta chain) sequence with its context. This entry is derived from a study of cytomegalovirus exposure and HLA in healthy donors. Trimming shortened V by 3 bases and J by 1 base, and 7 bases separated the two germline ends. This CDR3 spans 14 amino acids. Per germline, CDR1 SGHRS and CDR2 YFSETQ. It was with 60 Vbeta and 13 Jbeta primers that the PCR ran. Only in-frame clones appear in the TCRdb table, and some are missing; sequencing was by immunoSEQ multiplex PCR. Among roughly 120,000 clones, approximately 85% were seen once, and the ten largest hold roughly 12%. Sequenced: PBMCs. J is TRBJ2-2 and V is TRBV5-1; D not certain. This TCR came from a male donor in good health and CMV-seropositive. Here the CDR3 DNA reads TGCGCCAGCAGCTCGACTGTGAACACCGGGGAGCTGTTTTTT. This codes for CASSSTVNTGELFF.